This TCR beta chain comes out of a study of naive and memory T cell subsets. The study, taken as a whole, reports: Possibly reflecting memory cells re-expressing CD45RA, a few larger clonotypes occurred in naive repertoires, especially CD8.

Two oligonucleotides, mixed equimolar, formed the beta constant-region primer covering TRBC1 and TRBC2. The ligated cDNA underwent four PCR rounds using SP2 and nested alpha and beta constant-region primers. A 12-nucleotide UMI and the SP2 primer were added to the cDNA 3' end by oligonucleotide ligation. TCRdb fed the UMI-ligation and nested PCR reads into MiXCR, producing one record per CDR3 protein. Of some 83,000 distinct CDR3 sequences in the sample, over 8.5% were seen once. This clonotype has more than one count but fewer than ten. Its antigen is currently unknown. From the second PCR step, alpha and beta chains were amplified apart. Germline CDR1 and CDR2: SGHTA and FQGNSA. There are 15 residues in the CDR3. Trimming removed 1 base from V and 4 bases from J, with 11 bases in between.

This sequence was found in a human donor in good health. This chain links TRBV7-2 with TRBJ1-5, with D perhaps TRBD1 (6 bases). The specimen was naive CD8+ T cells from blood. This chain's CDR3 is CASSLGQDSNQPQHF. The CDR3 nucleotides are TGTGCCAGCAGCTTAGGACAGGACTCTAATCAGCCCCAGCATTTT.